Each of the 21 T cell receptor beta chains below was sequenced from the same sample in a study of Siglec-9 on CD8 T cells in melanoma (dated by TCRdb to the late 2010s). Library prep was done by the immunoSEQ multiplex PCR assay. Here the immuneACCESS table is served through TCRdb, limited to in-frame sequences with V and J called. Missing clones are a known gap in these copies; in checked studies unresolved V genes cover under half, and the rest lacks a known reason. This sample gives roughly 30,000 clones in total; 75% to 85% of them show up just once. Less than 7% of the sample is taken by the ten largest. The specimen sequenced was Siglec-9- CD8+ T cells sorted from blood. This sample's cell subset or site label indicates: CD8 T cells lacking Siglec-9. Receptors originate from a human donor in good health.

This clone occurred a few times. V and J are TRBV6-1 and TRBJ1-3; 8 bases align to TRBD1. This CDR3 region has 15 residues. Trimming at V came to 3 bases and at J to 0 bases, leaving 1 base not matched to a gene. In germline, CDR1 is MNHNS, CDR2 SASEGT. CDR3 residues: CASSETGASGNTIYF. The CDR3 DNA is TGTGCCAGCAGTGAGACAGGGGCCTCTGGAAACACCATATATTTT.

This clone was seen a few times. The CDR3 loop reads CAWTPPRWGHEAFF. CDR3 DNA sequence: TGTGCCTGGACCCCACCCCGATGGGGGCATGAAGCTTTCTTT. The V and J genes are TRBV30 and TRBJ1-1; TRBD1 might be the D (6 bases). Germline CDR1 GTSNPN, CDR2 SVGIG (reference sequence). Between the trimmed V and J ends, which lost 4 bases and 7 bases, there was a span of 19 bases. The CDR3 is made up of 14 amino acids.

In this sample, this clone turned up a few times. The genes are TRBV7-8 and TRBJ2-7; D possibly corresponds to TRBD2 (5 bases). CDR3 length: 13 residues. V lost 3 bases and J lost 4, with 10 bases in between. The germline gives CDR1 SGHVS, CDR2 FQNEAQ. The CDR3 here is CASSLSRGYEQYV. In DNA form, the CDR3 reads TGTGCCAGCAGCTTGAGCCGGGGATACGAGCAGTACGTC.

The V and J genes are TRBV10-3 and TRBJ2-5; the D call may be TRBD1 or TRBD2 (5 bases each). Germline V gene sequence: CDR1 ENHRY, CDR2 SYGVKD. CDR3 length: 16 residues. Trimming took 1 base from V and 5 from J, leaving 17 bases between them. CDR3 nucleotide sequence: TGTGCCATCAGTGAGTTACCTCGGGACCTTGGGGAGACCCAGTACTTC. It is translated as CAISELPRDLGETQYF.

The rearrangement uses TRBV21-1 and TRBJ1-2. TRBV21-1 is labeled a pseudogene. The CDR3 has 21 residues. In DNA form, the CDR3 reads TGTGCCAGCCGCGTAAAACTCCACCAAGGGATTCCAGTCAATTGTAACTATGGCTACACCTTC. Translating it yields CASRVKLHQGIPVNCNYGYTF.

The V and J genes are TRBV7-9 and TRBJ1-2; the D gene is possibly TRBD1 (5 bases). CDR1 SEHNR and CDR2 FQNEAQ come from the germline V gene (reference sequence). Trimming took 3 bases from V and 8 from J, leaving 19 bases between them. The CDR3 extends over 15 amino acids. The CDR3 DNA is TGTGCCAGCAGCTTTTCGACGGGACCAGAATCGGGCTACACCTTC. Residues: CASSFSTGPESGYTF.

CDR3: CAIPNRVTEAFF. CDR3 DNA sequence: TGTGCCATCCCAAACAGGGTTACTGAAGCTTTCTTT. The V gene is TRBV2, the J gene TRBJ1-1, with D perhaps matching TRBD1 (6 bases). Germline V CDR1 and CDR2: SNHLY, FYNNEI. CDR3 size: 12 residues. Trimming pared 10 bases from V and 5 bases from J, leaving 14 bases between.

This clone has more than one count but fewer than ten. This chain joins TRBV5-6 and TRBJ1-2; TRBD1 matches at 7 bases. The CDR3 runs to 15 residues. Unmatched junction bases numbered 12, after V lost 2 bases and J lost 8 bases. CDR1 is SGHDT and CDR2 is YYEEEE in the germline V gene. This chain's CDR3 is CASSFLTGLTWGYTF. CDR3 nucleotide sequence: TGTGCCAGCAGCTTCTTGACAGGGTTAACGTGGGGCTACACCTTC.

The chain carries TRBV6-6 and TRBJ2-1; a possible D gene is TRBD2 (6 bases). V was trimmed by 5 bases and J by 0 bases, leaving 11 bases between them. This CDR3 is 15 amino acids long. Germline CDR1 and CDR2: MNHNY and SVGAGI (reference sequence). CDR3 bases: TGTGCCAGCAGTCCAGCCGGGAGCTCCTACAATGAGCAGTTCTTC. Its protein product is CASSPAGSSYNEQFF.

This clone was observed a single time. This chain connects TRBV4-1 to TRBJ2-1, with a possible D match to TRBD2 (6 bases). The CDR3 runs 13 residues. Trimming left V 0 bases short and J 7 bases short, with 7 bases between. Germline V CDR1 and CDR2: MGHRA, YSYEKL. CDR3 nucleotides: TGCGCCAGCAGCCAAGAGGGGGGAAATGAGCAGTTCTTC. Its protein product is CASSQEGGNEQFF.

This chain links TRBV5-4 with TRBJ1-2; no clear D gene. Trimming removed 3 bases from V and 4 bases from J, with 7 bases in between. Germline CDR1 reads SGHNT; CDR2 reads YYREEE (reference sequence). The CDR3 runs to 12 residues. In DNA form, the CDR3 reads TGTGCCAGCAGCTCCGGGCTCTATGGCTACACCTTC. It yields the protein CASSSGLYGYTF.

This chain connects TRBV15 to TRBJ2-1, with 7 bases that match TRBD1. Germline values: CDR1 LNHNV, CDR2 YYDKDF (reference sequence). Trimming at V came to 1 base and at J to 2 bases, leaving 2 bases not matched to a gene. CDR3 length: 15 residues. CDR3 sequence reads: CATSRVGQTYNEQFF. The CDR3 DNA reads TGTGCCACCAGCAGAGTGGGACAGACCTACAATGAGCAGTTCTTC.

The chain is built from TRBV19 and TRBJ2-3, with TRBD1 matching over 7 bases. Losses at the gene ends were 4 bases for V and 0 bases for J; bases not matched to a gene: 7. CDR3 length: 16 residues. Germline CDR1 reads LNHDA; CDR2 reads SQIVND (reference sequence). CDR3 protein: CASSTLRQGSTDTQYF. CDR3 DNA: TGTGCCAGTAGTACCCTTAGACAGGGAAGCACAGATACGCAGTATTTT.

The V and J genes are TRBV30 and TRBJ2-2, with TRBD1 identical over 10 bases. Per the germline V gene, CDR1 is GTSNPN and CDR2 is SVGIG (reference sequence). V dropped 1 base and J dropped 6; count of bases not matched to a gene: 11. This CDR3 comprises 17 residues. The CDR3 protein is CAWSDNDRGRWAGELFF. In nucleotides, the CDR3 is TGTGCCTGGAGTGACAATGACAGGGGGCGCTGGGCCGGGGAGCTGTTTTTT.

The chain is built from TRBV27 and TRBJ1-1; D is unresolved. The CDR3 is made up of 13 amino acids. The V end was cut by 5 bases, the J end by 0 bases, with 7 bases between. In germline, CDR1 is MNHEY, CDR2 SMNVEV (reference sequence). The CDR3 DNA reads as TGTGCCAGCAGTACTAATATGAACACTGAAGCTTTCTTT. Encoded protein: CASSTNMNTEAFF.

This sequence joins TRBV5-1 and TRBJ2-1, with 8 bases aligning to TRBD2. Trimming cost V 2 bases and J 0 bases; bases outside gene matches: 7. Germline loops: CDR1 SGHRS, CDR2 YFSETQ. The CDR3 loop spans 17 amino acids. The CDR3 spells CASSFLREVSSYNEQFF. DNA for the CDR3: TGCGCCAGCAGCTTTTTGCGGGAGGTCTCCTCCTACAATGAGCAGTTCTTC.

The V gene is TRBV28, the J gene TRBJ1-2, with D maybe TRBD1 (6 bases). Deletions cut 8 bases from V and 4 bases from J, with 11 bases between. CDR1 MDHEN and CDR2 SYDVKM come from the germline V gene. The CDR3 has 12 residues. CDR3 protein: CASLEGGYGYTF. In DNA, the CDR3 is TGTGCCAGCCTAGAGGGGGGCTATGGCTACACCTTC.

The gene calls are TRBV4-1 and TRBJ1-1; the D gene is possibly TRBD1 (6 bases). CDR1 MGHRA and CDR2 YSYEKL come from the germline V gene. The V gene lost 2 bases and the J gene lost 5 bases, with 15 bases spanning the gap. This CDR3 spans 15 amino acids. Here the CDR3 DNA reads TGCGCCAGCAGCCAATTAAGGGGGTGGCGTACTGAAGCTTTCTTT. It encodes CASSQLRGWRTEAFF.

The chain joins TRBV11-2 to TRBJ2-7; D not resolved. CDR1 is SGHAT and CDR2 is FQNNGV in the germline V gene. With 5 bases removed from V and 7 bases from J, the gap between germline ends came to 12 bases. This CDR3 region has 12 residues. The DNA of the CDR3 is TGTGCCAGCAGCCCAGGTTCGTTGGAGCAGTACTTC. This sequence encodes CASSPGSLEQYF.

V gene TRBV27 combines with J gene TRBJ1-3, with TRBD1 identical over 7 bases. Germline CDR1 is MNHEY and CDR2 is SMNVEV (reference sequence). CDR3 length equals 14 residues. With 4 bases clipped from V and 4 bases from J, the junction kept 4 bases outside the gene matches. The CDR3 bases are TGTGCCAGCAGTTCAGGGGGACAAGGAAACACCATATATTTT. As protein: CASSSGGQGNTIYF.

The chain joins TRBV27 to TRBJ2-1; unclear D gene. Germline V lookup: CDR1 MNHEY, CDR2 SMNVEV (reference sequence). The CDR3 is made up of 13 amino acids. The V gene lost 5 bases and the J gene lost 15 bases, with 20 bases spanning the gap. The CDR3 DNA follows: TGTGCCAGCAGTGGTGCTATGGCCGCCTGGCCGTTCTTC. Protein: CASSGAMAAWPFF.